This T cell receptor beta chain was sequenced during a study of shared clonotypes between healthy human individuals. The CDR3 totals 16 residues. Germline V gene lookup returns CDR1 MDHEN and CDR2 SYDVKM. The V gene lost 2 bases and the J gene lost 3 bases, with 17 bases spanning the gap. Clones were read by immunoSEQ multiplex PCR, and TCRdb kept only the in-frame ones, dropping some. The sample gives about 610,000 clones, 90% to 97% of which show up once; roughly 0.12% is in the top ten. Naive CD8 cells lacked CD45RO and underwent positive selection for CCR7, leaving out terminally differentiated effector memory CD45RA+ cells.

The rearrangement uses TRBV28 and TRBJ2-7; D perhaps matches TRBD2 (6 bases). The clonotype was recovered from a woman aged 30 to 39 in good health. Sequenced input: naive CD8+ T cells sorted from blood. The CDR3 loop reads CASSLGGFTPNYEQYF. The CDR3 DNA follows: TGTGCCAGCAGTTTAGGAGGGTTCACACCAAACTACGAGCAGTACTTC.